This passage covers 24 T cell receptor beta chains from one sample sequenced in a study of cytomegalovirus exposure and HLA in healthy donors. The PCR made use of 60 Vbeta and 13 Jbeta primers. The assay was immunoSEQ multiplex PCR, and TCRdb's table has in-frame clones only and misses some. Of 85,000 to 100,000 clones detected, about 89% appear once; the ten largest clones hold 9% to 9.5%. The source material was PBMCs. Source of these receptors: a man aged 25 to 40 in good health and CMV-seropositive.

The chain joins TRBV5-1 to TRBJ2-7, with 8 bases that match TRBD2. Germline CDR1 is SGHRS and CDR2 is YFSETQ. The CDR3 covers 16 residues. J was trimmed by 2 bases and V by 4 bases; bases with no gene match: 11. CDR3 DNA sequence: TGCGCCAGCAGCCCCTCGGTAGCGGGAAGGGCCTACGAGCAGTACTTC. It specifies CASSPSVAGRAYEQYF.

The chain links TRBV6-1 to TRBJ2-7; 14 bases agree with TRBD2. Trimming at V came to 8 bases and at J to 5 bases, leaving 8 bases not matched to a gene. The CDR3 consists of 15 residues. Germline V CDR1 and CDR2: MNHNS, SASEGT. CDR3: CASGTSGSSAHEQYF. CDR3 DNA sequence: TGTGCCAGCGGGACTAGCGGGAGTTCGGCTCACGAGCAGTACTTC.

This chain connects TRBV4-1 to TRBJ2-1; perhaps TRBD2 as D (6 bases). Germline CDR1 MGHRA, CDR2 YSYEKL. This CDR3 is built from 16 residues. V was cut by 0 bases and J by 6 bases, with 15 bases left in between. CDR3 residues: CASSQDLRQGGNEQFF. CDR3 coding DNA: TGCGCCAGCAGCCAAGATCTGCGCCAGGGAGGCAATGAGCAGTTCTTC.

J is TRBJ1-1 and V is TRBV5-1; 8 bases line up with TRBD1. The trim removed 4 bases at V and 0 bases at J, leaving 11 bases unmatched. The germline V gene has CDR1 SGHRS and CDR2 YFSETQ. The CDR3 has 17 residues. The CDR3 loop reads CASSLDRARGMNTEAFF. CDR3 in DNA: TGCGCCAGCAGCCTGGACAGGGCCAGGGGCATGAACACTGAAGCTTTCTTT.

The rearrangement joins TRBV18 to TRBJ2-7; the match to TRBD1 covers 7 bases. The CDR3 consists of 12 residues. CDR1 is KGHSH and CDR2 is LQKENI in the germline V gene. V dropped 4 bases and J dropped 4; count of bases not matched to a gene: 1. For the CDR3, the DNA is TGTGCCAGCTCACAGGGACAGTACGAGCAGTACTTC. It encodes CASSQGQYEQYF.

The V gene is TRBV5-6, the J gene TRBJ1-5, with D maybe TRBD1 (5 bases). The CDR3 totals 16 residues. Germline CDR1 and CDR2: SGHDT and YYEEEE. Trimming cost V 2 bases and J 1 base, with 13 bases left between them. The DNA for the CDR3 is TGTGCCAGCAGCTTACGGCAGGGCGCAAGCAATCAGCCCCAGCATTTT. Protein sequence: CASSLRQGASNQPQHF.

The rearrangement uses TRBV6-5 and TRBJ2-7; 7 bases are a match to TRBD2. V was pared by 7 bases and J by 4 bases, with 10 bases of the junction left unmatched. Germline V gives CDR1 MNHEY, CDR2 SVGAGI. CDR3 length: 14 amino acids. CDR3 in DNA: TGTGCCAGCACCGCCCGGGACTATTCGTACGAGCAGTACTTC. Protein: CASTARDYSYEQYF.

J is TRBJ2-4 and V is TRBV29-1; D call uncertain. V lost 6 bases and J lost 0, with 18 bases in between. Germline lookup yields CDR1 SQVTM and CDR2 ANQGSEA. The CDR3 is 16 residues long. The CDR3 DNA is TGCAGCGTCATAGAGTTGACATCGCTAGCCAAAAACATTCAGTACTTC. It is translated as CSVIELTSLAKNIQYF.

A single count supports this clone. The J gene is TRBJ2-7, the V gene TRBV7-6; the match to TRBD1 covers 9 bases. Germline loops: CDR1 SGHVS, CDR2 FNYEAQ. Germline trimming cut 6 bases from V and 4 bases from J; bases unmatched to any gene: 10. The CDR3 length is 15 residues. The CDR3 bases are TGTGCCAGCAGTCCTACCGGGACAGGGAAGTACGAGCAGTACTTC. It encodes CASSPTGTGKYEQYF.

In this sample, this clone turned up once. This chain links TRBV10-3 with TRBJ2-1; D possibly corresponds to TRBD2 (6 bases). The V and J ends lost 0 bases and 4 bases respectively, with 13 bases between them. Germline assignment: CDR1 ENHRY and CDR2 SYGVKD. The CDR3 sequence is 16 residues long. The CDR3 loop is CAISESIAGPYNEQFF. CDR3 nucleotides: TGTGCCATCAGTGAGTCGATTGCGGGACCTTACAATGAGCAGTTCTTC.

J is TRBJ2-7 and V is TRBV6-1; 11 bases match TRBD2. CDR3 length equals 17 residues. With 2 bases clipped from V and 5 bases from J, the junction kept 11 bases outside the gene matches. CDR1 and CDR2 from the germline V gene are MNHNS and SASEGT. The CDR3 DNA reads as TGTGCCAGCAGTGAACCGGGTCTACTAGCGGGAGATGACGAGCAGTACTTC. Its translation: CASSEPGLLAGDDEQYF.

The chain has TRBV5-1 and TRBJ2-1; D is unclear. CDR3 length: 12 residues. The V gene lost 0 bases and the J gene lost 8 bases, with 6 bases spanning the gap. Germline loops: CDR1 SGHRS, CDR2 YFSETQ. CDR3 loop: CASSLDSDEQFF. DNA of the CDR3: TGCGCCAGCAGCTTGGATAGTGATGAGCAGTTCTTC.

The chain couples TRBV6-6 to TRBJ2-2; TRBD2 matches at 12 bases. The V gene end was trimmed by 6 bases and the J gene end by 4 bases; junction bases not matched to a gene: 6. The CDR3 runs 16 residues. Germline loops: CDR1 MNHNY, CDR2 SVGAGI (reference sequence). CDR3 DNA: TGTGCCAGCAGGCACCCGGGACTAGCGGGCACCGGGGAGCTGTTTTTT. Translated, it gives CASRHPGLAGTGELFF.

The CDR3 sequence is CASRPDRNTEAFF. CDR3 bases: TGTGCCAGCAGACCGGACAGAAACACTGAAGCTTTCTTT. The chain couples TRBV6-5 to TRBJ1-1; D may be TRBD1 (6 bases). CDR1 and CDR2 from the germline V gene are MNHEY and SVGAGI. The length of the CDR3 is 13 residues. V was cut by 6 bases and J by 2 bases, with 10 bases left in between.

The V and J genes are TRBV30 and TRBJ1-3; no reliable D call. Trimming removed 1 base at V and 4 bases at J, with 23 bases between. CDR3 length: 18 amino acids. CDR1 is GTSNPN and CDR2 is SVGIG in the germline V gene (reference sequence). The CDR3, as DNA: TGTGCCTGGAGTGGGTTTGACACGGCTGTCCCTAACGGAAACACCATATATTTT. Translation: CAWSGFDTAVPNGNTIYF.

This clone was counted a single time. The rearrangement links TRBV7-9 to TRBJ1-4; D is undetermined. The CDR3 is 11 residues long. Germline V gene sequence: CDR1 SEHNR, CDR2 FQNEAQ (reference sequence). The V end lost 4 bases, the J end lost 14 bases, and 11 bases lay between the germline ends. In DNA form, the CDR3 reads TGTGCCAGCAGCTCCGGGAGAGATCTGTTTTTT. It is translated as CASSSGRDLFF.

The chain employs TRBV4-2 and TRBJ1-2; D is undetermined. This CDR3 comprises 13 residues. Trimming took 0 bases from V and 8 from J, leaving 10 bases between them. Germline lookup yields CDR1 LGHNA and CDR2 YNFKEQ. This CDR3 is CASSQDRIEGYTF. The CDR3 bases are TGTGCCAGCAGCCAAGACAGGATTGAGGGCTACACCTTC.

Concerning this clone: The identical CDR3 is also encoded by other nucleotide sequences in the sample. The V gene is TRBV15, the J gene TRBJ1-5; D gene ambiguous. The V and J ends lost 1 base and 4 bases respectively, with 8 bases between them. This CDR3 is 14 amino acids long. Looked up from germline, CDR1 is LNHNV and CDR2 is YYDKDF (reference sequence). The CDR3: CATSRGGGNQPQHF. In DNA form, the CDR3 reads TGTGCCACCAGCAGAGGCGGCGGAAATCAGCCCCAGCATTTT. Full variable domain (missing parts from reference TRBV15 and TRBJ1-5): DAMVIQNPRYQVTQFGKPVTLSCSQTLNHNVMYWYQQKSSQAPKLLFHYYDKDFNNEADTPDNFQSRRPNTSFCFLDIRSPGLGDTAMYLCATSRGGGNQPQHFGDGTRLSIL.

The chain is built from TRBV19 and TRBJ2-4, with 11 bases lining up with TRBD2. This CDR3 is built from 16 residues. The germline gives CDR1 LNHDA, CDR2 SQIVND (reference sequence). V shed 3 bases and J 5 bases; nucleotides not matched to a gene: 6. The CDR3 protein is CASSIRLAGRENIQYF. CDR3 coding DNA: TGTGCCAGTAGTATCCGACTAGCGGGACGAGAAAACATTCAGTACTTC.

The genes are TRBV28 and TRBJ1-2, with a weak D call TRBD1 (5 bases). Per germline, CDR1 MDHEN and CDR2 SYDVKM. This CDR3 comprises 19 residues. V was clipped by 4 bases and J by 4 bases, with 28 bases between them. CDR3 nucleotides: TGTGCCAGCAGTTCGCCATCTTCAGGGAGGGATTCGGGTGGCTATGGCTACACCTTC. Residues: CASSSPSSGRDSGGYGYTF.

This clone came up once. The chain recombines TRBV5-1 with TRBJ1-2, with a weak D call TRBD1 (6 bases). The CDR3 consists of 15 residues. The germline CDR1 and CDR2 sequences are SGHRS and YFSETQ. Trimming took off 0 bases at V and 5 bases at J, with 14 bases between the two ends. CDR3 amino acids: CASSLDDGTTYGYTF. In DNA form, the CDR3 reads TGCGCCAGCAGCTTGGACGACGGGACAACATATGGCTACACCTTC.

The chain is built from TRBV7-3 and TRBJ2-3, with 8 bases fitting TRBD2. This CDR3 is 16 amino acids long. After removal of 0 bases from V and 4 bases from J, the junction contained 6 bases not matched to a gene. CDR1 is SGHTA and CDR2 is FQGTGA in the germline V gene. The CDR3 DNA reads TGTGCCAGCAGCTTAACCTCCGGGAGGGCGGCAGATACGCAGTATTTT. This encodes CASSLTSGRAADTQYF.

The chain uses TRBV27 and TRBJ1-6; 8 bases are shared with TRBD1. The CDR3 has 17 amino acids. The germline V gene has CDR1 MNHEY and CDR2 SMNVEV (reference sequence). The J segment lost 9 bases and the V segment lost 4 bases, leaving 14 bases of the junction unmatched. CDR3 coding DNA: TGTGCCAGCAGTTCAACCCGGACAGGGATTAGTCTTTCACCCCTCCACTTT. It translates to CASSSTRTGISLSPLHF.

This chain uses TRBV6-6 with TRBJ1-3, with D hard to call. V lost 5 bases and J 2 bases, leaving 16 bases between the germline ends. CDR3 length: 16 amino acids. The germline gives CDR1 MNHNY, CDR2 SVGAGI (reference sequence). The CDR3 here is CASSGGRNVAGNTIYF. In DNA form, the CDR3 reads TGTGCCAGCAGTGGTGGGAGAAACGTCGCTGGAAACACCATATATTTT.